These 23 T cell receptor beta chains were all obtained from the same sample, sequenced in a study of cytomegalovirus exposure and HLA in healthy donors. PCR employed 60 Vbeta and 13 Jbeta primers. TCRdb's table, derived via immunoSEQ multiplex PCR, lists solely in-frame clones and lacks some. This table holds around 180,000 clones, around 86% found once. Sequenced material: PBMCs. Receptors originate from a woman aged 18-35 years in good health and CMV-seronegative.

V gene TRBV12-5 combines with J gene TRBJ2-1, with 9 bases identical to TRBD1. CDR1 LGHNT and CDR2 FRNRAP come from the germline V gene. This CDR3 comprises 15 residues. The junction had 4 bases not matched to a gene; V was cut back by 5 bases and J by 2 bases. CDR3 nucleotide sequence: TGTGCTAGTGGTCCCGGGACAGGGCCCTACAATGAGCAGTTCTTC. Translated, it gives CASGPGTGPYNEQFF.

CDR3 DNA sequence: TGTGCCAGCAGCTTATACCCCGGCGGGGGCACTGAAGCTTTCTTT. This sequence encodes CASSLYPGGGTEAFF. The V and J genes are TRBV7-3 and TRBJ1-1, with D possibly TRBD1 on 5 matching bases. V lost 2 bases to trimming and J lost 4 bases, with 14 bases between them. The CDR3 extends over 15 amino acids. In germline, CDR1 is SGHTA, CDR2 FQGTGA.

The chain links TRBV2 to TRBJ1-2; TRBD1 agrees at 7 bases. CDR1 is SNHLY and CDR2 is FYNNEI in the germline V gene. The CDR3 spans 14 residues. The V and J ends lost 5 bases and 2 bases, in that order; junction bases with no gene match: 5. CDR3 region: CASSWGRGNYGYTF. The CDR3 DNA is TGTGCCAGCAGTTGGGGCAGGGGGAACTATGGCTACACCTTC.

V gene TRBV21-1 combines with J gene TRBJ2-1; the table's D call, TRBD2, was not checked against the DNA. TRBV21-1 is annotated as a pseudogene. CDR3 size: 16 residues. The CDR3 DNA sequence: TGTGCCAGCACTCATTCGGGCGGGGGACTGGGGGATGAGCAGTTCTTC. This translates into CASTHSGGGLGDEQFF.

The rearrangement joins TRBV29-1 to TRBJ2-5; perhaps TRBD1 as D (5 bases). The germline V gene encodes CDR1 SQVTM and CDR2 ANQGSEA. The V end lost 5 bases, the J end lost 3 bases, and 10 bases lay between the germline ends. The CDR3 runs to 12 residues. CDR3 sequence reads: CSVRSGKETQYF. In nucleotides, the CDR3 is TGCAGCGTTCGCTCAGGGAAAGAGACCCAGTACTTC.

This clone was seen just once. The chain is built from TRBV15 and TRBJ1-1; a possible D gene is TRBD1 (5 bases). V was cut by 0 bases and J by 2 bases, with 7 bases left in between. The CDR3 runs to 14 residues. Germline V gives CDR1 LNHNV, CDR2 YYDKDF (reference sequence). The CDR3 sequence is CATSRDRANTEAFF. The CDR3 DNA is TGTGCCACCAGCAGAGACAGGGCCAACACTGAAGCTTTCTTT.

This clone was recorded once. The chain uses TRBV6-1 and TRBJ2-3, with 8 nucleotides matching TRBD2. Germline trimming cut 1 base from V and 4 bases from J; bases unmatched to any gene: 13. CDR1 and CDR2 (germline): MNHNS, SASEGT. The CDR3 has 18 residues. The CDR3 DNA reads as TGTGCCAGCAGTGAAGTCCCCTCCAGGAGCGGGGGATCAGATACGCAGTATTTT. Translated, it gives CASSEVPSRSGGSDTQYF.

J is TRBJ2-3 and V is TRBV4-1, with 8 bases identical to TRBD2. V dropped 3 bases and J dropped 1; count of bases not matched to a gene: 6. The CDR3 spans 16 residues. In germline, CDR1 is MGHRA, CDR2 YSYEKL. CDR3 in amino acids: CASSHSGTSGTDTQYF. The CDR3 DNA reads TGCGCCAGCAGCCATTCCGGGACTAGTGGCACAGATACGCAGTATTTT.

The rearrangement uses TRBV7-8 and TRBJ2-4, with D possibly being TRBD2 (5 bases). The CDR3 runs to 17 residues. The germline gives CDR1 SGHVS, CDR2 FQNEAQ. Between the trimmed V and J ends, which lost 1 base and 5 bases, there was a span of 18 bases. The CDR3 sequence: CASSLVAIGVWENIQYF. The DNA for the CDR3 is TGTGCCAGCAGCTTAGTAGCGATTGGGGTATGGGAAAACATTCAGTACTTC.

V usage is TRBV6-1 and J usage is TRBJ2-7; 8 bases line up with TRBD2. The V segment lost 5 bases and the J segment 3 bases; nucleotides outside the gene matches: 6. The CDR3 covers 14 residues. Germline assignment: CDR1 MNHNS and CDR2 SASEGT. CDR3 in DNA: TGTGCCAGCAGTTATCGGGAGGGCCGCTACGAGCAGTACTTC. Protein: CASSYREGRYEQYF.

The chain has TRBV7-8 and TRBJ2-7; 11 bases match TRBD2. Germline V gene lookup returns CDR1 SGHVS and CDR2 FQNEAQ. The CDR3 loop spans 16 amino acids. With V trimmed by 0 bases and J by 7 bases, 8 bases remained unmatched. The CDR3 bases are TGTGCCAGCAGCTTAGCGCCTAGCGGGAGGCAGGGGGAGCAGTACTTC. Translation: CASSLAPSGRQGEQYF.

The chain combines TRBV7-9 with TRBJ2-7; maybe TRBD2 (5 bases). Germline CDR1 reads SEHNR; CDR2 reads FQNEAQ (reference sequence). The CDR3 contains 14 residues. The ends were cut back, 3 bases at V and 0 bases at J, with 9 bases in the middle. DNA of the CDR3: TGTGCCAGCAGCTTGTCGGGGAGCTCCTACGAGCAGTACTTC. Protein sequence: CASSLSGSSYEQYF.

CDR3 sequence reads: CASSPEGPGAYEQYF. CDR3 DNA: TGTGCCAGTAGTCCCGAAGGTCCAGGGGCCTACGAGCAGTACTTC. J is TRBJ2-7 and V is TRBV19; TRBD1 is a possible D gene (6 bases). Per germline, CDR1 LNHDA and CDR2 SQIVND (reference sequence). This CDR3 region has 15 residues. Trimming cost V 5 bases and J 2 bases, with 16 bases left between them.

The V and J genes are TRBV6-6 and TRBJ2-3; D is unresolved. V lost 6 bases, J lost 0 bases, and 4 bases lay in between. CDR1 is MNHNY and CDR2 is SVGAGI in the germline V gene (reference sequence). This CDR3 spans 12 amino acids. This chain's CDR3 is CASSPSTDTQYF. The CDR3 nucleotides are TGTGCCAGCAGCCCTAGCACAGATACGCAGTATTTT.

This rearrangement joins TRBV11-1 to TRBJ2-3; perhaps TRBD2 as D (6 bases). The CDR3 is 16 residues long. The germline V gene has CDR1 SGHAT and CDR2 FQDESV (reference sequence). V was cut by 1 base and J by 0 bases, with 11 bases left in between. CDR3 region: CASSLGRGRSTDTQYF. In DNA form, the CDR3 reads TGTGCCAGCAGCTTAGGGCGGGGCAGAAGCACAGATACGCAGTATTTT.

V gene TRBV6-5 combines with J gene TRBJ1-1; maybe TRBD1 (5 bases). The CDR3 totals 16 residues. The V and J ends lost 0 bases and 1 base respectively, with 12 bases between them. CDR1 MNHEY and CDR2 SVGAGI come from the germline V gene. CDR3 in amino acids: CASSYSGIGGNTEAFF. As DNA, the CDR3 is TGTGCCAGCAGTTACTCGGGGATCGGGGGGAACACTGAAGCTTTCTTT.

V and J are TRBV19 and TRBJ2-4, with 8 bases that match TRBD1. Germline-derived CDR1 and CDR2 are LNHDA and SQIVND (reference sequence). The CDR3 spans 14 residues. Trimming at V came to 5 bases and at J to 3 bases, leaving 3 bases not matched to a gene. The CDR3 region is CASSLTGGKNIQYF. CDR3 nucleotides: TGTGCCAGTAGTCTAACAGGGGGCAAAAACATTCAGTACTTC.

This chain joins TRBV6-1 and TRBJ1-4, with D uncertain. Trimming left V 1 base short and J 8 bases short, with 14 bases between. The CDR3 has 15 amino acids. Germline CDR1 and CDR2: MNHNS and SASEGT. In nucleotides, the CDR3 is TGTGCCAGCAGTGAAGGAGAGCGGCGGAGGGAAAAACTGTTTTTT. It is translated as CASSEGERRREKLFF.

This clone has a handful of counts. The V call is TRBV10-3, the J call TRBJ1-6, with 10 positions matching TRBD1. The CDR3 consists of 13 residues. V was clipped by 8 bases and J by 10 bases; unmatched bases: 5. Germline assignment: CDR1 ENHRY and CDR2 SYGVKD. CDR3: CAIGGTGDSPLHF. In DNA, the CDR3 is TGTGCCATCGGGGGGACAGGGGACTCACCCCTCCACTTT.

As concerns this clone: The sample holds other DNA sequences that translate to the same CDR3. This chain connects TRBV10-1 to TRBJ2-3; D possibly corresponds to TRBD1 (5 bases). Germline-derived CDR1 and CDR2 are WNHNN and SYGVQD (reference sequence). The length of the CDR3 is 13 residues. The germline V and J ends were trimmed by 1 base and 5 bases, with 7 bases remaining between them. This CDR3 reads CASSEWGGDTQYF. CDR3 sequence (DNA): TGCGCCAGCAGTGAGTGGGGCGGAGATACGCAGTATTTT.

V and J are TRBV28 and TRBJ2-2, with TRBD1 identical over 10 bases. The CDR3 runs to 15 residues. The V segment lost 4 bases and the J segment 6 bases; nucleotides outside the gene matches: 5. Germline V gene lookup returns CDR1 MDHEN and CDR2 SYDVKM. CDR3 region: CASSSPGTGAGELFF. For the CDR3, the DNA is TGTGCCAGCAGTTCCCCCGGGACAGGGGCCGGGGAGCTGTTTTTT.

A remark on this clone: The sample holds other DNA sequences that translate to the same CDR3. The J gene is TRBJ1-2, the V gene TRBV18; no definite D call. Germline values: CDR1 KGHSH, CDR2 LQKENI. The V and J ends lost 2 bases and 3 bases respectively, with 7 bases between them. CDR3 length equals 13 residues. The CDR3 DNA is TGTGCCAGCTCACCAAGCGAGGACTATGGCTACACCTTC. It codes for CASSPSEDYGYTF.

This clone showed up just once. This chain joins TRBV6-1 and TRBJ2-7; possibly TRBD1 for D (6 bases). The germline CDR1 and CDR2 sequences are MNHNS and SASEGT. The CDR3 spans 12 residues. Trimming removed 4 bases from V and 3 bases from J, with 7 bases in between. The CDR3 sequence: CASSAGDYEQYF. Here the CDR3 DNA reads TGTGCCAGCAGTGCAGGGGACTACGAGCAGTACTTC.